This TCR beta chain was captured by sequencing in a study of spatial heterogeneity in lung cancer. Study information: Fewer alpha-chain than beta-chain sequences were consistently detected. More than 8.5 raw reads, on average, carried each unique TCR and UMI combination.

TCRdb re-called the 5' RACE reads through MiXCR, storing one row per CDR3 protein. The sample yields tens of thousands of distinct CDR3 sequences, roughly 14% seen once. This CDR3 has 13 amino acids. Germline assignment: CDR1 SGHRS and CDR2 YFSETQ. J lost 7 bases, V lost 4 bases, and 5 bases had no gene match. The time point here: sample taken at primary tumor resection. Extraction of whole RNA from tumor, nontumor lung or frozen PBMC preceded unsorted sequencing. The receptor's source is a male donor with early-stage non-small cell lung cancer. This material consisted of PBMCs, taken at surgery. The chain carries TRBV5-1 and TRBJ2-7; 10 bases fit TRBD1. The CDR3 spells CASSRQGAGEQYF. Written as DNA, the CDR3 is TGCGCCAGCAGCAGACAGGGGGCGGGAGAGCAGTACTTC.